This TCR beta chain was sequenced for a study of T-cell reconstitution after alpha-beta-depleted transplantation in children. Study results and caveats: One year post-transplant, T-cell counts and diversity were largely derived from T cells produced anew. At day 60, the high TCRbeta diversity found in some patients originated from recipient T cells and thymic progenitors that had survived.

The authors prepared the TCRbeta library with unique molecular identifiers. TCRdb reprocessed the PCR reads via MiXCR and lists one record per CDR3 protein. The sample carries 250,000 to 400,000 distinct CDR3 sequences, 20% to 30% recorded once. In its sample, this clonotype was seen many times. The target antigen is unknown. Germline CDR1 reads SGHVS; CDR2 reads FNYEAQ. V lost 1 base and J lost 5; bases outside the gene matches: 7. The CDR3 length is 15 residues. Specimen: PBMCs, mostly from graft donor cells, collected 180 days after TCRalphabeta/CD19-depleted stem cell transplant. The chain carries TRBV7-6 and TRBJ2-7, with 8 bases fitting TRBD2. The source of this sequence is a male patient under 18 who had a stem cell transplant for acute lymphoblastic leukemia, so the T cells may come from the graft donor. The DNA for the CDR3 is TGTGCCAGCAGCTTAGTGGTAGCGGGGAGAGACGAGCAGTACTTC. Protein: CASSLVVAGRDEQYF.